Shown below are 15 T cell receptor beta chains from a single sample sequenced in a study of cytomegalovirus exposure and HLA in healthy donors. A multiplex PCR was run with 60 Vbeta primers and 13 Jbeta primers. Method: immunoSEQ multiplex PCR; TCRdb's copy keeps in-frame clones and lacks some. The sample holds more than 110,000 clones, about 80% seen once. Sequencing was carried out using PBMCs. Source of these receptors: a man aged 18-30 years in good health and CMV-seronegative.

This chain joins TRBV6-1 and TRBJ2-5; 8 positions agree with TRBD1. After removal of 0 bases from V and 3 bases from J, the junction contained 3 bases not matched to a gene. The germline V gene encodes CDR1 MNHNS and CDR2 SASEGT. The CDR3 has 15 amino acids. The CDR3 reads CASSEALDREETQYF. The CDR3 bases are TGTGCCAGCAGTGAAGCCCTGGACAGGGAAGAGACCCAGTACTTC.

There are a few counts of this clone. This chain uses TRBV6-1 with TRBJ2-7, with D uncertain. The CDR3 totals 13 residues. From germline, CDR1 is MNHNS and CDR2 SASEGT. V was trimmed by 7 bases and J by 2 bases, leaving 12 bases between them. Written as DNA, the CDR3 is TGTGCCAGCAACCCGATGGCCCCCTACGAGCAGTACTTC. As protein: CASNPMAPYEQYF.

There are a few counts of this clone. The chain couples TRBV18 to TRBJ1-1; D is possibly TRBD1 (5 bases). Deletions cut 1 base from V and 3 bases from J, with 12 bases between. CDR3 length: 15 amino acids. Germline V gives CDR1 KGHSH, CDR2 LQKENI. The CDR3 sequence is CASSPLGAGDTEAFF. DNA for the CDR3: TGTGCCAGCTCACCACTTGGGGCTGGAGACACTGAAGCTTTCTTT. Combining the CDR3 with reference TRBV18 and TRBJ1-1 gives the whole variable domain NAGVMQNPRHLVRRRGQEARLRCSPMKGHSHVYWYRQLPEEGLKFMVYLQKENIIDESGMPKERFSAEFPKEGPSILRIQQVVRGDSAAYFCASSPLGAGDTEAFFGQGTRLTVV.

The CDR3 is CASPRDRDGYTF. In DNA, the CDR3 is TGTGCCAGCCCCAGGGACAGGGATGGCTACACCTTC. The chain recombines TRBV2 with TRBJ1-2, with 9 bases fitting TRBD1. Trimming at V came to 8 bases and at J to 6 bases, leaving 4 bases not matched to a gene. This CDR3 is built from 12 residues. The germline V gene has CDR1 SNHLY and CDR2 FYNNEI.

This chain connects TRBV28 to TRBJ1-2, with D tentatively TRBD1 (6 bases). The ends were cut back, 8 bases at V and 4 bases at J, with 8 bases in the middle. The germline V gene encodes CDR1 MDHEN and CDR2 SYDVKM. The CDR3 is 11 residues long. The CDR3 DNA reads as TGTGCCAGCCGGGACACCTATGGCTACACCTTC. The encoded protein is CASRDTYGYTF.

This sequence joins TRBV23-1 and TRBJ2-7; D not certain. TRBV23-1 carries the ORF label, with uncertain function. V was clipped by 11 bases and J by 7 bases, with 12 bases between them. The length of the CDR3 is 10 residues. The CDR3: CARYPKEQYF. In nucleotides, the CDR3 is TGCGCCCGATACCCTAAGGAGCAGTACTTC.

The chain employs TRBV7-2 and TRBJ2-1; possibly TRBD2 for D (5 bases). V was shortened by 2 bases and J by 6 bases, with 8 bases between the two germline ends. This CDR3 has 13 amino acids. The V gene's germline CDR1 is SGHTA and CDR2 FQGNSA. Written as DNA, the CDR3 is TGTGCCAGCAGCTTACGAGGGCCCAATGAGCAGTTCTTC. Translation gives CASSLRGPNEQFF.

This clone has only a few counts. This sequence joins TRBV7-6 and TRBJ2-7, with a weak D call TRBD2 (6 bases). Trimming pared 0 bases from V and 6 bases from J, leaving 18 bases between. The CDR3 has 16 residues. Germline values: CDR1 SGHVS, CDR2 FNYEAQ. CDR3 nucleotides: TGTGCCAGCAGCTTAGCACCCGGGACTCCCCCCGGCGAGCAGTACTTC. It translates to CASSLAPGTPPGEQYF.

V usage is TRBV2 and J usage is TRBJ2-1; TRBD2 aligns across 9 bases. Unmatched junction bases numbered 8, after V lost 3 bases and J lost 8 bases. Per germline, CDR1 SNHLY and CDR2 FYNNEI. The CDR3 extends over 15 amino acids. CDR3 nucleotides: TGTGCCAGCAGTGAGCGAAGCGGGAGGCGGGATGAGCAGTTCTTC. Amino acids: CASSERSGRRDEQFF.

The rearrangement joins TRBV30 to TRBJ1-1; D is ambiguous. This CDR3 region has 12 residues. V shed 4 bases and J shed 6 bases, with 12 bases lying between them. The germline gives CDR1 GTSNPN, CDR2 SVGIG (reference sequence). The CDR3 DNA follows: TGTGCCTGGAACCTCGGCGGGTCTGAAGCTTTCTTT. Translation gives CAWNLGGSEAFF.

There are a few counts of this clone. The chain joins TRBV15 to TRBJ2-7; 9 bases align to TRBD2. Germline-derived CDR1 and CDR2 are LNHNV and YYDKDF (reference sequence). The V gene end was trimmed by 0 bases and the J gene end by 5 bases; junction bases not matched to a gene: 8. The CDR3 loop spans 16 amino acids. Written as DNA, the CDR3 is TGTGCCACCAGCAGAGAAGCTAGCGGGGTGTATGACGAGCAGTACTTC. It encodes CATSREASGVYDEQYF.

The chain combines TRBV28 with TRBJ2-7; 10 bases align to TRBD1. Per germline, CDR1 MDHEN and CDR2 SYDVKM. The CDR3 has 16 residues. With 5 bases clipped from V and 0 bases from J, the junction kept 7 bases outside the gene matches. CDR3 residues: CASSTGTGDSSYEQYF. CDR3 nucleotides: TGTGCCAGCAGTACCGGGACAGGGGACAGCTCCTACGAGCAGTACTTC.

This clone showed up just a few times. The rearrangement joins TRBV10-1 to TRBJ2-5, with D possibly TRBD2 on 5 matching bases. V lost 4 bases and J 1 base, leaving 7 bases between the germline ends. CDR1 is WNHNN, CDR2 SYGVQD, per germline (reference sequence). This CDR3 region has 13 residues. The CDR3 loop reads CASSGAAQETQYF. The CDR3 bases are TGCGCCAGCAGTGGAGCGGCCCAAGAGACCCAGTACTTC.

The rearrangement joins TRBV5-6 to TRBJ2-3; 7 nucleotides match TRBD1. Per germline, CDR1 SGHDT and CDR2 YYEEEE. V lost 4 bases to trimming and J lost 5 bases; unmatched junction nucleotides: 4. The CDR3 is made up of 13 amino acids. Here the CDR3 DNA reads TGTGCCAGCAGCCCAACAGGGGTAGATACGCAGTATTTT. Protein: CASSPTGVDTQYF. The entire variable domain, with the rest obtained from reference TRBV5-6 and TRBJ2-3, is as follows: DAGVTQSPTHLIKTRGQQVTLRCSPKSGHDTVSWYQQALGQGPQFIFQYYEEEERQRGNFPDRFSGHQFPNYSSELNVNALLLGDSALYLCASSPTGVDTQYFGPGTRLTVL.

The J gene is TRBJ2-3, the V gene TRBV30; 13 bases map to TRBD2. This CDR3 is built from 19 residues. Trimming took 1 base from V and 1 from J; bases not matched to a gene: 11. CDR1 GTSNPN and CDR2 SVGIG come from the germline V gene (reference sequence). CDR3 region: CAWSGVKTGTSGGTDTQYF. The CDR3 nucleotides read TGTGCCTGGAGTGGGGTTAAAACCGGGACTAGCGGGGGCACAGATACGCAGTATTTT.